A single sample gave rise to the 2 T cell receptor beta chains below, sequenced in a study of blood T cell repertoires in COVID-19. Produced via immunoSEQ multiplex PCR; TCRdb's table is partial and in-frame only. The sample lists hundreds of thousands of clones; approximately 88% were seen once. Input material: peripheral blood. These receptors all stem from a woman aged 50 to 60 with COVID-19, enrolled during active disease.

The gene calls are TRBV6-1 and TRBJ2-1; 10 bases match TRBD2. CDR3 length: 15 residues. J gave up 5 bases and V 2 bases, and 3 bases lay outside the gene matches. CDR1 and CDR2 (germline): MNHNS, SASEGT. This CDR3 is CASSEIAGGHNEQFF. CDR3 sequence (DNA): TGTGCCAGCAGTGAAATAGCGGGGGGTCACAATGAGCAGTTCTTC.

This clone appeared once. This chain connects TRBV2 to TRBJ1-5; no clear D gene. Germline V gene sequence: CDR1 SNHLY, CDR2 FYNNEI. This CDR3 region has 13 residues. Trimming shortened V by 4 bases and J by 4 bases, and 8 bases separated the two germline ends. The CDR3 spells CASSVGHNQPQHF. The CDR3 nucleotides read TGTGCCAGCAGTGTTGGGCATAATCAGCCCCAGCATTTT. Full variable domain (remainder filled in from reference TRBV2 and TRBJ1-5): EPEVTQTPSHQVTQMGQEVILRCVPISNHLYFYWYRQILGQKVEFLVSFYNNEISEKSEIFDDQFSVERPDGSNFTLKIRSTKLEDSAMYFCASSVGHNQPQHFGDGTRLSIL.